Sequencing of this T cell receptor beta chain was carried out in a study of lymphopenia after photon versus proton radiotherapy (dated by TCRdb to about 2019). Regarding the study in general: The study compared the immunological effects of photon versus proton radiation therapy in patients with gastrointestinal tumors who developed high-grade lymphopenia. The cohort included over 15 patients with gastrointestinal tumors who developed lymphopenia after receiving either photon or proton therapy. The goal of the study was to characterize the differences between the two radiation modalities in how they affect the immune system. The investigation overall reported the following: Among patients across the cohort who died, overall survival time showed an inverse correlation with a larger post-nadir drop in TCR diversity. Relative stability during treatment was observed in proton-treated patients, whereas loss of naive T cells and TCR diversity and gain of effector/memory populations were observed in photon-treated patients. The survival association was assessed only in patients who died, and the authors presented better survival with proton therapy as a possibility rather than a demonstrated result. Once the lymphocyte count had reached its nadir, the repertoires of photon-treated patients showed oligoclonal expansion, particularly of CD8+ Temra cells, and this expansion drove the decline in diversity.

Comments on this clone: The antigen this receptor binds is unknown. It has no much larger one-base neighbor in the sample; base qualities were not kept.

Library preparation used the immunoSEQ multiplex PCR assay. T cell repertoires were profiled with deep sequencing of rearranged TCR beta loci together with multiparametric flow cytometry. TCRdb's version of the immuneACCESS table is confined to in-frame rearrangements and falls short of the full clone set. An unresolved V gene accounts for under half of the shortfall where checked; the remainder is of unknown origin. Across this sample there are roughly 15,000 clones, with approximately 84% seen only once. Clones ranked in the top ten supply around 10% of the sample. The cysteine opens and the phenylalanine closes a CDR3 of 13 amino acids. Of all the DNA, just the CDR3 is kept, 39 bases in frame from base 1. V is pared back by 4 bases and J by 5 bases, with 11 bases lying between the germline termini. CDR1 and CDR2 were assigned from the germline V gene as SGHTA and FQGNSA.

The chain uses TRBV7-2 and TRBJ1-1; no D gene call is confident. This sequence originates from a man between 65 and 80 years old with pancreatic cancer. The input for sequencing was peripheral blood, taken from a patient treated with proton-based radiotherapy. DNA sequence: TGTGCCAGCAGCTGGAATAGCCAGACTGAAGCTTTCTTT. Its product reads: CASSWNSQTEAFF.